The clone carrying this TCR beta chain was seen repeatedly, ten times or more. The V and J ends lost 0 bases and 2 bases respectively, with 6 bases between them. The CDR3 runs to 14 residues. Germline CDR1 and CDR2: PRHDT and FYEKMQ (reference sequence). TCRdb used MiXCR to reprocess the 5' RACE reads, holding one entry per CDR3 protein. Among roughly 68,000 distinct CDR3 sequences listed, about 19% were seen once. The source of the sample is a study of HIV-infected patients and healthy controls. Sequences were obtained from CD4+ T cells from blood. The source is a human donor in good health. The V and J genes are TRBV13 and TRBJ2-3; D is uncertain. The CDR3 bases are TGTGCCAGCAGCTTAGGAGTTCCCACAGATACGCAGTATTTT. This sequence encodes CASSLGVPTDTQYF. Full variable domain (rest looked up from reference TRBV13 and TRBJ2-3): AAGVIQSPRHLIKEKRETATLKCYPIPRHDTVYWYQQGPGQDPQFLISFYEKMQSDKGSIPDRFSAQQFSDYHSELNMSSLELGDSALYFCASSLGVPTDTQYFGPGTRLTVL.